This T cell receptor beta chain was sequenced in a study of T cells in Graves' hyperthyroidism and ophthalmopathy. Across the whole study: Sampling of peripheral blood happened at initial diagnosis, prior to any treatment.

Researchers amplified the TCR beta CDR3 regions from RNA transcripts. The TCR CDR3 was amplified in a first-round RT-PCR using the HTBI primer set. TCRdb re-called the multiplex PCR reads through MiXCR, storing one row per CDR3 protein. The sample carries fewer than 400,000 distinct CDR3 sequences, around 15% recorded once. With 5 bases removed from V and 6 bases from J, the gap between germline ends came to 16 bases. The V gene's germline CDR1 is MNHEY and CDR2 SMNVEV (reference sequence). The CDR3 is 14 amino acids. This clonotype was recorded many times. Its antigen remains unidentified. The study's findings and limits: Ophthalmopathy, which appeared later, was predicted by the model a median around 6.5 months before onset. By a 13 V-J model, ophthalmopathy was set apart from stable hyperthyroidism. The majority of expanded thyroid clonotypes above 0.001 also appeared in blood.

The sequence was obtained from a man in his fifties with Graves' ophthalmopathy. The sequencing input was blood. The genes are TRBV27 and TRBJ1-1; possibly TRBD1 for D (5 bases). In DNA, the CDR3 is TGTGCCAGCAGTCCTACCCCCAGGGTCCCTGAAGCTTTCTTT. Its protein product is CASSPTPRVPEAFF.